This TCR beta chain originates from a study of control samples from healthy donors and cancer patients. This table comes from immunoSEQ multiplex PCR, and its TCRdb copy is limited to in-frame clones, with some not included. The table shows 50,000 or so clones, with over 70% occurring only once. This clone has only a few counts. The CDR3 extends over 14 amino acids. Trimming cost V 2 bases and J 0 bases, with 8 bases left between them. CDR1 is SGHDT and CDR2 is YYEEEE in the germline V gene. The sample comprised blood. This TCR was recovered from a man in his 70s in good health. The chain combines TRBV5-6 with TRBJ1-1, with D hard to call. The CDR3 DNA is TGTGCCAGCAGCTTCCCTACCGTGAACACTGAAGCTTTCTTT. It specifies CASSFPTVNTEAFF.